What follows are 17 T cell receptor beta chains derived from one specimen sequenced in a study of CD8+ T cells in alopecia areata. The treatment is: oral pan-JAK inhibitor, 5-10 mg twice daily. In each case, RNA was isolated and then reverse transcribed into cDNA as the sequencing template. Sequencing used immunoSEQ multiplex PCR; TCRdb keeps in-frame clones, though not all of them. Of approximately 190,000 clones in the sample, about three fifths were seen once. Source: CD4+ T cells sorted from blood, taken at week 24, from a patient treated with tofacitinib. These receptors came from a human donor with alopecia areata.

The chain employs TRBV7-8 and TRBJ2-3; D may match TRBD1 or TRBD2 (5 bases each). Germline CDR1 and CDR2: SGHVS and FQNEAQ. CDR3 length: 13 residues. The germline V and J ends were trimmed by 8 bases and 6 bases, with 15 bases remaining between them. The CDR3 DNA follows: TGTGCCAGCGACAGACTAAACACGGATACGCAGTATTTT. This sequence encodes CASDRLNTDTQYF.

The J gene is TRBJ1-1, the V gene TRBV5-1; unclear D gene. The CDR3 totals 12 residues. V dropped 2 bases and J dropped 8 bases, with 10 bases sitting between them. Germline loops: CDR1 SGHRS, CDR2 YFSETQ. The CDR3 DNA reads TGCGCCAGCAGCTTCGAGGGAGGCGAAGCTTTCTTT. It encodes CASSFEGGEAFF.

The V gene is TRBV29-1, the J gene TRBJ2-1, with 7 bases that match TRBD1. There are 14 residues in the CDR3. The junction had 8 bases not matched to a gene; V was cut back by 6 bases and J by 3 bases. Germline V gene data show CDR1 as SQVTM and CDR2 as ANQGSEA. The CDR3 sequence is CSVSSGQSYNEQFF. In DNA form, the CDR3 reads TGCAGCGTGTCCTCGGGACAGAGCTACAATGAGCAGTTCTTC.

The chain combines TRBV27 with TRBJ2-7, with 7 bases matching TRBD2. Germline CDR1 MNHEY, CDR2 SMNVEV (reference sequence). The CDR3 is 15 amino acids. Losses at the gene ends were 6 bases for V and 0 bases for J; bases not matched to a gene: 8. CDR3 DNA sequence: TGTGCCAGCAGACTTACTAGCGAGGCCTCCTACGAGCAGTACTTC. The encoded protein is CASRLTSEASYEQYF.

The chain employs TRBV11-2 and TRBJ2-6, with no clear D. The CDR3 is 13 residues long. Germline assignment: CDR1 SGHAT and CDR2 FQNNGV. V lost 7 bases and J lost 4, with 8 bases in between. The CDR3 bases are TGTGCCAGCACACTTCCGGGGGCCAACGTCCTGACTTTC. Translating gives CASTLPGANVLTF.

Regarding this clone: In the same sample, other DNA sequences code for this CDR3. V and J are TRBV5-4 and TRBJ2-3; D unresolved. Germline CDR1 is SGHNT and CDR2 is YYREEE (reference sequence). The V end was cut by 2 bases, the J end by 3 bases, with 7 bases between. The CDR3 has 13 amino acids. CDR3 sequence reads: CASSLDRTDTQYF. CDR3 bases: TGTGCCAGCAGCTTAGATCGAACAGATACGCAGTATTTT.

The chain couples TRBV7-2 to TRBJ1-1; 9 bases agree with TRBD1. This CDR3 contains 17 residues. Germline assignment: CDR1 SGHTA and CDR2 FQGNSA. J gave up 0 bases and V 2 bases, and 7 bases lay outside the gene matches. The CDR3 sequence is CASSLQPGQGMNTEAFF. The CDR3 DNA follows: TGTGCCAGCAGCTTACAACCGGGACAGGGTATGAACACTGAAGCTTTCTTT.

The rearrangement joins TRBV25-1 to TRBJ2-5; possibly TRBD1 for D (5 bases). This CDR3 has 14 amino acids. Per the germline V gene, CDR1 is MGHDK and CDR2 is SYGVNS. Trimming removed 6 bases from V and 2 bases from J, with 13 bases in between. CDR3 in amino acids: CASSDGRVQETQYF. The CDR3 bases are TGTGCCAGCAGCGACGGCAGGGTACAAGAGACCCAGTACTTC.

The V call is TRBV9, the J call TRBJ2-2; no firm D call. CDR3 length: 16 residues. Germline lookup yields CDR1 SGDLS and CDR2 YYNGEE. Trimming took 4 bases from V and 3 from J, leaving 16 bases between them. The CDR3 DNA follows: TGTGCCAGCAGCCCCCACCTCGACACCTACACCGGGGAGCTGTTTTTT. Protein sequence: CASSPHLDTYTGELFF.

The chain uses TRBV7-8 and TRBJ2-7, with 8 bases matching TRBD2. This CDR3 comprises 17 residues. Germline V gene data show CDR1 as SGHVS and CDR2 as FQNEAQ. Trimming at V came to 5 bases and at J to 2 bases, leaving 14 bases not matched to a gene. This CDR3 reads CASSPLRDSGTTYEQYF. As DNA, the CDR3 is TGTGCCAGCAGCCCGCTAAGGGATAGCGGGACGACCTACGAGCAGTACTTC.

The gene calls are TRBV9 and TRBJ2-3; no reliable D call. Germline V lookup: CDR1 SGDLS, CDR2 YYNGEE. V was cut by 0 bases and J by 0 bases, with 5 bases left in between. This CDR3 is 14 amino acids long. Written as DNA, the CDR3 is TGTGCCAGCAGCGTAGAGGCAAGCACAGATACGCAGTATTTT. This gives the protein CASSVEASTDTQYF.

In this sample, this clone turned up a few times. The rearrangement uses TRBV5-1 and TRBJ1-5, with D tentatively TRBD1 (5 bases). This CDR3 comprises 14 residues. Germline V gives CDR1 SGHRS, CDR2 YFSETQ. Trimming shortened V by 4 bases and J by 4 bases, and 12 bases separated the two germline ends. The CDR3, as DNA: TGCGCCAGCAGCCCGGGACTTTCTAATCAGCCCCAGCATTTT. It is translated as CASSPGLSNQPQHF.

The V and J genes are TRBV30 and TRBJ2-3; 9 nucleotides match TRBD2. V gave up 3 bases and J gave up 6 bases; unmatched junction bases: 4. Per the germline V gene, CDR1 is GTSNPN and CDR2 is SVGIG (reference sequence). The CDR3 extends over 13 amino acids. The CDR3 bases are TGTGCCTGGAGGTTAGCGGGAGCGGATACGCAGTATTTT. It translates to CAWRLAGADTQYF.

In its sample, this clone was seen many times. The chain recombines TRBV6-5 with TRBJ2-5, with D perhaps given as TRBD1 or TRBD2 (6 bases each). With 7 bases removed from V and 4 bases from J, the gap between germline ends came to 16 bases. CDR1 MNHEY and CDR2 SVGAGI come from the germline V gene. The CDR3 runs to 14 residues. The CDR3 protein is CASIPPGGGETQYF. DNA of the CDR3: TGTGCCAGCATCCCCCCCGGGGGCGGAGAGACCCAGTACTTC.

This sequence joins TRBV30 and TRBJ2-6; 7 bases match TRBD1. The trim removed 2 bases at V and 2 bases at J, leaving 3 bases unmatched. The V gene's germline CDR1 is GTSNPN and CDR2 SVGIG (reference sequence). The CDR3 consists of 15 residues. CDR3 DNA sequence: TGTGCCTGGAGTCTAGGACAGGCTGGGGCCAACGTCCTGACTTTC. This translates into CAWSLGQAGANVLTF. The whole variable domain, remainder taken from reference TRBV30 and TRBJ2-6, is SQTIHQWPATLVQPVGSPLSLECTVEGTSNPNLYWYRQAAGRGLQLLFYSVGIGQISSEVPQNLSASRPQDRQFILSSKKLLLSDSGFYLCAWSLGQAGANVLTFGAGSRLTVL.

This sequence joins TRBV29-1 and TRBJ2-7, with a possible D match to TRBD1 (5 bases). The ends were cut back, 4 bases at V and 6 bases at J, with 13 bases in the middle. CDR1 is SQVTM, CDR2 ANQGSEA, per germline. The CDR3 covers 12 residues. The CDR3, as DNA: TGCAGCGTTGGACAGCAATCGGGCGAGCAGTACTTC. Its translation is CSVGQQSGEQYF.

The V call is TRBV7-2, the J call TRBJ1-2, with a tentative D call TRBD1 (5 bases). Germline V lookup: CDR1 SGHTA, CDR2 FQGNSA. Trimming shortened V by 3 bases and J by 6 bases, and 17 bases separated the two germline ends. There are 15 residues in the CDR3. CDR3 region: CASSLGPLRPDGYTF. Written as DNA, the CDR3 is TGTGCCAGCAGCTTGGGGCCTCTCCGGCCGGATGGCTACACCTTC. The whole variable domain, filled in from reference TRBV7-2 and TRBJ1-2, reads GAGVSQSPSNKVTEKGKDVELRCDPISGHTALYWYRQSLGQGLEFLIYFQGNSAPDKSGLPSDRFSAERTGGSVSTLTIQRTQQEDSAVYLCASSLGPLRPDGYTFGSGTRLTVV.